Described below is a single TCR beta chain sequence and its context. This specimen comes from a study of blood T cell repertoires in COVID-19. TCRdb's copy holds only in-frame clones and misses some; the assay was immunoSEQ multiplex PCR. The table has a few hundred thousand clones, roughly 84% seen once. V was shortened by 3 bases and J by 1 base, with 17 bases between the two germline ends. The germline V gene has CDR1 SGHNT and CDR2 YENEEA. The CDR3 spans 17 residues. The sample taken for sequencing was peripheral blood. The sequence was collected from a woman in her 40s who had recovered from COVID-19. The rearrangement links TRBV11-3 to TRBJ2-3, with TRBD2 as a possible D gene (6 bases). The CDR3 DNA sequence: TGTGCCAGCAGCTTCCGACCGGCGGGGTATGGCACAGATACGCAGTATTTT. Protein sequence: CASSFRPAGYGTDTQYF.